This T cell receptor (beta chain) was sequenced for a study of T-cell memory formation after mild COVID-19. Study in general: Clusters were largely donor specific.

TCR alpha and TCR beta cDNA libraries with sample barcodes and UMIs came from 5'RACE using constant-segment primers. TCRdb itself ran the 5' RACE reads through MiXCR, one entry per CDR3 protein. The sample contains over 150,000 distinct CDR3 sequences, less than 20% of which appear only once. The material sequenced was PBMCs or a T cell subset sorted from them (not recorded which). The receptor's source is a man aged 18 to 29 who had mild COVID-19 (a few samples of this study predate the infection). Cell type and time point are not known.

CDR3 sequence (DNA): TGTGCCAGCAGTGAGCATGGTGAAGCTTTCTTT. Its protein is CASSEHGEAFF. The chain links TRBV5-6 to TRBJ1-1; D remains unclear. Per the germline V gene, CDR1 is SGHDT and CDR2 is YYEEEE. With 5 bases removed from V and 7 bases from J, the gap between germline ends came to 9 bases. The CDR3 length is 11 residues.